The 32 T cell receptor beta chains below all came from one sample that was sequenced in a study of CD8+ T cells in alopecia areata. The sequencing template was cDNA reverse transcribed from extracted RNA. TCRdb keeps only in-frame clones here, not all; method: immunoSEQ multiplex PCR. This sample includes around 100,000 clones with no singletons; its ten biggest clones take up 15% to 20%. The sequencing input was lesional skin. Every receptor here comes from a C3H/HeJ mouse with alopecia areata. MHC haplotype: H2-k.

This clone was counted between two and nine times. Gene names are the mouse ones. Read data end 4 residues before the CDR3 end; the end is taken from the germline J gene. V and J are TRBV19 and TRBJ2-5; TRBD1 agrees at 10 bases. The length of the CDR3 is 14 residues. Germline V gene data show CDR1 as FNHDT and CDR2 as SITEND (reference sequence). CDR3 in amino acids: CASSMTGGADTQYF. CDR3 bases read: TGTGCCAGCAGTATGACAGGGGGCGCAGAC.

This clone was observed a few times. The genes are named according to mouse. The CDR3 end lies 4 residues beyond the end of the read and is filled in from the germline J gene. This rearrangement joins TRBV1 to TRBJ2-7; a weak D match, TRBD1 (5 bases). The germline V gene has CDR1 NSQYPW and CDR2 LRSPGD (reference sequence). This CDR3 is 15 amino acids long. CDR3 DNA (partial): TGCACCTGCAGTGCAGATAGGGGTAAAGGATAT. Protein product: CTCSADRGKGY. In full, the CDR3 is CTCSADRGKGYEQYF.

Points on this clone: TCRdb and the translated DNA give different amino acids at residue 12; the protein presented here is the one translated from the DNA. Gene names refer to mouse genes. The chain's CDR3 is CASSTHRGLGNTLYF. CDR3 DNA, as far as it was read: TGTGCCAGCAGTACCCACAGGGGGCTTGGAAATACG. The chain is built from TRBV19 and TRBJ1-3; 9 bases agree with TRBD1. The CDR3 goes on 3 residues after the read ends, and that part is filled in from the germline J gene. This CDR3 has 15 residues. Germline CDR1 and CDR2: FNHDT and SITEND (reference sequence). With V trimmed by 3 bases and J by 3 bases, 4 bases remained unmatched.

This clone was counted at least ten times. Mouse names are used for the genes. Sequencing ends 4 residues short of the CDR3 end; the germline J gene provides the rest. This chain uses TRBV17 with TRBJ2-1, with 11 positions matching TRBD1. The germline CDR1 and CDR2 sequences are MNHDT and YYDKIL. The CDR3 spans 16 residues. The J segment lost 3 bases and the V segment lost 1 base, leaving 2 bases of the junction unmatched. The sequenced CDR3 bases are TGTGCTAGCAGTAGAGGGACAGGGGGCGCCTATGCT. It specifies CASSRGTGGAYA. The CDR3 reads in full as CASSRGTGGAYAEQFF.

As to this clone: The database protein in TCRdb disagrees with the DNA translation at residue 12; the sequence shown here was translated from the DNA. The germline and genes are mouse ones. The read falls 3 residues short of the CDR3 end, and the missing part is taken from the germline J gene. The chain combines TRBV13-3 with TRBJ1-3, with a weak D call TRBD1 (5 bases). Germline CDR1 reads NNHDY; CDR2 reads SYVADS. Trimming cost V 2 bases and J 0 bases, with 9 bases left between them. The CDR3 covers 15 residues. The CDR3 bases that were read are TGTGCCAGCAGTGACCAGGGCTATTCTGGAAATACG. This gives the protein CASSDQGYSGNT. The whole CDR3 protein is CASSDQGYSGNTLYF.

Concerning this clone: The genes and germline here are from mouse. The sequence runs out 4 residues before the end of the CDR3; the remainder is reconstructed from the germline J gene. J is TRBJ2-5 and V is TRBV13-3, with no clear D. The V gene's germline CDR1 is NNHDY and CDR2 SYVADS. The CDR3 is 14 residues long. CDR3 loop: CASSDERVGDTQYF. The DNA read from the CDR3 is TGTGCCAGCAGTGATGAGAGGGTTGGAGAC.

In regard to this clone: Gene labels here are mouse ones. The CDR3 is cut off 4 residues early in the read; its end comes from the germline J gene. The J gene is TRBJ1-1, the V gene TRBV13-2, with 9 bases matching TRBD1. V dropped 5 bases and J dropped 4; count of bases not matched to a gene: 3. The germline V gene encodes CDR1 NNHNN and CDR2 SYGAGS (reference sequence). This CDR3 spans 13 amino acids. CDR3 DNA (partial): TGTGCCAGCGGGGGACAGGGAGTCACA. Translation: CASGGQGVT. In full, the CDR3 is CASGGQGVTEVFF.

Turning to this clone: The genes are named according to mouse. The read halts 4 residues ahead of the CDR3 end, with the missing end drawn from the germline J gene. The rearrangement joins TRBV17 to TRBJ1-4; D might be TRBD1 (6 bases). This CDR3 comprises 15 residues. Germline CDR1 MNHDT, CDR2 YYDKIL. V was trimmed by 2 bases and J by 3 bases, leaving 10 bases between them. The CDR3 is CASSRRQGTNERLFF. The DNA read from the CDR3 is TGTGCTAGCAGTAGACGCCAGGGGACCAACGAA.

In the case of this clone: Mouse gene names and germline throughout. The covered CDR3 bases are TGCACCTGCAGTGCCCGCAGGAATAACTATGCT. Translation: CTCSARRNNYA. From start to end, the CDR3 is CTCSARRNNYAEQFF. The V gene is TRBV1, the J gene TRBJ2-1; D is uncertain. The DNA ends 4 residues before the CDR3 does, and the rest of the CDR3 is filled in from the germline J gene. The CDR3 is made up of 15 amino acids. Trimming left V 3 bases short and J 0 bases short, with 9 bases between. Germline CDR1 reads NSQYPW; CDR2 reads LRSPGD (reference sequence).

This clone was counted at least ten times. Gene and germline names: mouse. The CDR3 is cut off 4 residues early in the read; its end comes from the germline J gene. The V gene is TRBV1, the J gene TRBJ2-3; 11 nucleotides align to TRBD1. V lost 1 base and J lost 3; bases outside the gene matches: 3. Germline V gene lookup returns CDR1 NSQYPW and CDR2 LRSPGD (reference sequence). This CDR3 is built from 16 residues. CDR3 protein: CTCSAVRDRGAETLYF. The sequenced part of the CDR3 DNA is TGCACCTGCAGTGCAGTCCGGGACAGGGGGGCAGAA.

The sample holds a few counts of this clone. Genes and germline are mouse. The CDR3 bases that were read are TGCACCTGCAGTGCTCGGACAGGGGGCGACGACACA. This sequence encodes CTCSARTGGDDT. The entire CDR3 is CTCSARTGGDDTEVFF. The chain uses TRBV1 and TRBJ1-1; 11 bases map to TRBD1. From the germline J gene comes the end of the CDR3, since the read stops 4 residues before it. Trimming took 3 bases from V and 3 from J; bases not matched to a gene: 6. Germline V CDR1 and CDR2: NSQYPW, LRSPGD (reference sequence). This CDR3 has 16 residues.

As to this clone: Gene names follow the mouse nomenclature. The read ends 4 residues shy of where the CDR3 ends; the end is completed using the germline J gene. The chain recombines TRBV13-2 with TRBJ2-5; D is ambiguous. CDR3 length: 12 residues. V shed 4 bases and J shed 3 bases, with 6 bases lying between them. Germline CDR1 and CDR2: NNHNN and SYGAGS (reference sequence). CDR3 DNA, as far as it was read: TGTGCCAGCGGTAGCCAGCAAGAC. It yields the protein CASGSQQD. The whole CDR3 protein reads CASGSQQDTQYF.

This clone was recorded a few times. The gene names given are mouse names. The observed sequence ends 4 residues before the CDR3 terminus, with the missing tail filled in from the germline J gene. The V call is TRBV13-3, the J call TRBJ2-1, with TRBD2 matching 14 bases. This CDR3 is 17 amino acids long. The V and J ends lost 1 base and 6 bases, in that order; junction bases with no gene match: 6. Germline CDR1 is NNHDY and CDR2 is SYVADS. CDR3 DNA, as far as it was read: TGTGCCAGCAGTGATCCCGGGACTGGGGGGGCGGGTGCT. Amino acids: CASSDPGTGGAGA. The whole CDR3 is CASSDPGTGGAGAEQFF.

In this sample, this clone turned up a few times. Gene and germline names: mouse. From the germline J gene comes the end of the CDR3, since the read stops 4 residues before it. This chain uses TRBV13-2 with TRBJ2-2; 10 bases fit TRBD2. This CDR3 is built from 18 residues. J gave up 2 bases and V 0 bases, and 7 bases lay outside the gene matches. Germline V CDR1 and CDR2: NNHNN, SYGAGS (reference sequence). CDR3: CASGDAPGGALNTGQLYF. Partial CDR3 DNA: TGTGCCAGCGGTGATGCTCCTGGGGGGGCGCTGAACACCGGG.

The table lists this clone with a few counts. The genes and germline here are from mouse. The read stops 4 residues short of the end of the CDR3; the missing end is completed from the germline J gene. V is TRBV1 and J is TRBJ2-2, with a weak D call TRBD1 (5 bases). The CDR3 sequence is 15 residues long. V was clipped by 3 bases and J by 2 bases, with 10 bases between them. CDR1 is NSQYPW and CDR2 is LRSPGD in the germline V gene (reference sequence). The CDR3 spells CTCSATGGNTGQLYF. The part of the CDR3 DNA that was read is TGCACCTGCAGTGCCACAGGAGGGAACACCGGG.

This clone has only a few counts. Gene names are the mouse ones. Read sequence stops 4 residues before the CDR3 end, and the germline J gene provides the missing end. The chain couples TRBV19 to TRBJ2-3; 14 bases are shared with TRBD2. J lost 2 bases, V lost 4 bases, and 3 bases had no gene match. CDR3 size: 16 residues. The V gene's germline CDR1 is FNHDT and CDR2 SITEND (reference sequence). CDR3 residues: CASSRDWGGNAETLYF. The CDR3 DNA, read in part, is TGTGCCAGCAGTCGGGACTGGGGGGGCAATGCAGAA.

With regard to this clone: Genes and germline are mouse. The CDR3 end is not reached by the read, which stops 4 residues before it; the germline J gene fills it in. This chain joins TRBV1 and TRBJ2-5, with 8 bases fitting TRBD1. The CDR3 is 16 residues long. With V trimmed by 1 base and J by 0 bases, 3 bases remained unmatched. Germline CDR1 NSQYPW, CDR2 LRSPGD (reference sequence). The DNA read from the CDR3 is TGCACCTGCAGTGCAGGCAGGGGGCTTAACCAAGAC. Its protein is CTCSAGRGLNQD. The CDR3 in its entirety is CTCSAGRGLNQDTQYF.

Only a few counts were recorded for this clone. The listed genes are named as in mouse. The CDR3 bases that were read are TGTGCCAGCAGTGGAGACTGGGGGGGCGCCTATGCT. Translated, it gives CASSGDWGGAYA. The full-length CDR3 reads as CASSGDWGGAYAEQFF. The chain combines TRBV13-1 with TRBJ2-1; 12 bases are a match to TRBD2. The missing CDR3 end, 4 residues past where the read stops, is filled in from the germline J gene. The V gene's germline CDR1 is NSHNY and CDR2 SYGAGN. The CDR3 is 16 residues long. V trimming: 3 bases; J trimming: 3 bases; junction bases outside the gene matches: 4.

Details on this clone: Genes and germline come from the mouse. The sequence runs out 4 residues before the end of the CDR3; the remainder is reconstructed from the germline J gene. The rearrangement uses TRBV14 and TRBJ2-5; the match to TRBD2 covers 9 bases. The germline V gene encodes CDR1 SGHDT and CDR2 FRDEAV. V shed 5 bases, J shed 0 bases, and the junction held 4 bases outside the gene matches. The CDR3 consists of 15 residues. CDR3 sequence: CASSRTGDNQDTQYF. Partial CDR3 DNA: TGTGCCAGCAGCCGGACTGGGGATAACCAAGAC.

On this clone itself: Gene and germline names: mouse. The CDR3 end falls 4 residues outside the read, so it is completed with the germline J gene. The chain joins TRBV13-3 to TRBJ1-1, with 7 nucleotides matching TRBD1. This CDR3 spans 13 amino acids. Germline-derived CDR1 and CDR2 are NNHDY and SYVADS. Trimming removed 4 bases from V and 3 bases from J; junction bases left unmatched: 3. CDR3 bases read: TGTGCCAGCAGTTGGGACAGCTACACA. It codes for CASSWDSYT. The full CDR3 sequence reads CASSWDSYTEVFF.

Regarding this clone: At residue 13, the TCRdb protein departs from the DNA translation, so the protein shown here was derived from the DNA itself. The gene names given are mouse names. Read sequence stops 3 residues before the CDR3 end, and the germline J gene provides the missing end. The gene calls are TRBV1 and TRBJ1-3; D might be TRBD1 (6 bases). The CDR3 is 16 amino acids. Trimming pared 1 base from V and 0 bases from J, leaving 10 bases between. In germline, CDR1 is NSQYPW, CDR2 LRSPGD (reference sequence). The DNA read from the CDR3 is TGCACCTGCAGTGCAGCCCTCAGGGGTTCTGGAAATACG. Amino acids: CTCSAALRGSGNT. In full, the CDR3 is CTCSAALRGSGNTLYF.

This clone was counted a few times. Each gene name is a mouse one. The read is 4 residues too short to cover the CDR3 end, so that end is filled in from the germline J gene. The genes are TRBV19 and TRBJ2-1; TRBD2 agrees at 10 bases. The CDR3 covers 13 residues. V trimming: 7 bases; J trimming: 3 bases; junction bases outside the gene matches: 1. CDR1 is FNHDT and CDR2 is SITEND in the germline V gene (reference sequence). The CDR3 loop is CASSGGAYAEQFF. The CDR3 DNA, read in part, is TGTGCCAGCTCTGGGGGGGCCTATGCT.

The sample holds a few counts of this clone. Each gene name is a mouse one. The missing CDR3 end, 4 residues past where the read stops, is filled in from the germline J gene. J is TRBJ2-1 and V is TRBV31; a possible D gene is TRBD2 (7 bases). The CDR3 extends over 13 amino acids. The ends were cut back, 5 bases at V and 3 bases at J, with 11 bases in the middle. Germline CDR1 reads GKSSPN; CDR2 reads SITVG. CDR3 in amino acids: CAWEGGGYAEQFF. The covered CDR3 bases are TGTGCCTGGGAAGGGGGGGGCTATGCT.

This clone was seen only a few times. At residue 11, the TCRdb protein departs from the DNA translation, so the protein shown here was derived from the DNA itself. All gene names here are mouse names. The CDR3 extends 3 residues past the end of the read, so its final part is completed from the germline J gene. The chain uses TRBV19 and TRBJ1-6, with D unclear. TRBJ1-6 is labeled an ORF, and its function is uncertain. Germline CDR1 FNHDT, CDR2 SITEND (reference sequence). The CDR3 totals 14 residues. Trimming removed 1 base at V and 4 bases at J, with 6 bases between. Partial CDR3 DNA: TGTGCCAGCAGTATACAGAAATATAATTCGCCC. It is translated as CASSIQKYNSP. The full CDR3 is CASSIQKYNSPLYF.

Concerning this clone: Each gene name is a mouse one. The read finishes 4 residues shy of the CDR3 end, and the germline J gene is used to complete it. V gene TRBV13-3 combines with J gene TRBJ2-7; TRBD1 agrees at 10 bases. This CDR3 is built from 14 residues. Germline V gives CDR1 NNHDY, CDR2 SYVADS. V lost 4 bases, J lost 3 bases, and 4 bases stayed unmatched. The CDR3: CASSTGQGGYEQYF. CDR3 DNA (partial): TGTGCCAGCAGTACCGGACAGGGGGGCTAT.

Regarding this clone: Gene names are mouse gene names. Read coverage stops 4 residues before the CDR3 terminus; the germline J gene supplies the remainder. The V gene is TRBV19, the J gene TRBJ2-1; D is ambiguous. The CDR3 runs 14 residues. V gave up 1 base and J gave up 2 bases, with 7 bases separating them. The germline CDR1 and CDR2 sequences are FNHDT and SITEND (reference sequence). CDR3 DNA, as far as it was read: TGTGCCAGCAGTATAAGACATCACTATGCT. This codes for CASSIRHHYA. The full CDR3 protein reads CASSIRHHYAEQFF.

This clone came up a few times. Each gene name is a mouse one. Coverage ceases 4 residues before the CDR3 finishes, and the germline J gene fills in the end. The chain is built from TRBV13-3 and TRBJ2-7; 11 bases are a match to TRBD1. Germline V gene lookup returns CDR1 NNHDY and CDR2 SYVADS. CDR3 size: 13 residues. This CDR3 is CASTRTGGDEQYF. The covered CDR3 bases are TGTGCCAGCACCAGGACAGGGGGCGAT.

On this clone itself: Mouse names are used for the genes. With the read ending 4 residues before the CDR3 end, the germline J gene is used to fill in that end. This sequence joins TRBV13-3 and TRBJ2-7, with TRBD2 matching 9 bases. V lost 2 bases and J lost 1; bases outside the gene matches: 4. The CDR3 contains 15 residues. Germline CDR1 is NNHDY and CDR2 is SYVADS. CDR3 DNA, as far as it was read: TGTGCCAGCAGTGAGCGGGACTGGGCATCCTAT. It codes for CASSERDWASY. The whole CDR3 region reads CASSERDWASYEQYF.

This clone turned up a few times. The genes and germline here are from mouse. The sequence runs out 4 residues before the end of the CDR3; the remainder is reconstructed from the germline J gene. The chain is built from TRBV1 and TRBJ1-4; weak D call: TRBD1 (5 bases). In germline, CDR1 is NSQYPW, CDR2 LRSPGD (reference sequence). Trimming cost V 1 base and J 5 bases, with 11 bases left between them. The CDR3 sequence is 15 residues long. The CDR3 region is CTCSAVGGGNERLFF. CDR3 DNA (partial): TGCACCTGCAGTGCAGTGGGGGGAGGAAACGAA.

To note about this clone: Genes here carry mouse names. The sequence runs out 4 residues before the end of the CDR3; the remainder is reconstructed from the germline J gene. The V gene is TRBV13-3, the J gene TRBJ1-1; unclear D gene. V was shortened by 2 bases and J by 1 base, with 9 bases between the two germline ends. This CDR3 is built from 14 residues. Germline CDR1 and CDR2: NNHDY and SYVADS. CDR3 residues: CASSEGRLNTEVFF. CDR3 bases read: TGTGCCAGCAGTGAAGGCAGACTAAACACA.

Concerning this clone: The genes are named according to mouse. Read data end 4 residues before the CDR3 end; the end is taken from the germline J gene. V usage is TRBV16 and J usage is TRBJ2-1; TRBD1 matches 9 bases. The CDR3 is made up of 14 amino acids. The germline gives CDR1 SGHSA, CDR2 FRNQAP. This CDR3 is CASSSGQGGAEQFF. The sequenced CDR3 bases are TGTGCAAGCAGCTCGGGACAGGGAGGGGCT.

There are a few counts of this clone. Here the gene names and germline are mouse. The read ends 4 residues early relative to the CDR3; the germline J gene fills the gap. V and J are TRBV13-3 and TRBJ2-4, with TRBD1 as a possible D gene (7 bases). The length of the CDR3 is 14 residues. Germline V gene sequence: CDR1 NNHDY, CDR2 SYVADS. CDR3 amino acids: CASSDKGARNTLYF. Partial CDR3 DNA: TGTGCCAGCAGTGATAAGGGGGCAAGAAAC. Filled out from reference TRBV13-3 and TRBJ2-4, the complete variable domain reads EAAVTQSPRSKVAVTGGKVTLSCHQTNNHDYMYWYRQDTGHGLRLIHYSYVADSTEKGDIPDGYKASRPSQENFSLILELASLSQTAVYFCASSDKGARNTLYFGAGTRLSVL.